One and the same sample provided the 15 T cell receptor beta chains below, sequenced in a study of CD4 T cells in relation to SARS-CoV-2 and coronaviruses. Before the COVID-19 pandemic, during about 2011-2018, CD4+ T cells were taken from unexposed donors. TCRdb's table, derived via immunoSEQ multiplex PCR, lists solely in-frame clones and lacks some. The sample has 60,000 to 65,000 clones; 94% are singletons. Sequenced material: naive CD4+ T cells from PBMCs. Regarding subset: naive CD4+ T cells isolated by negative enrichment. These receptors all come from a human donor in good health.

In its sample, this clone was seen a few times. J is TRBJ1-1 and V is TRBV2; possible D gene TRBD1, 5 bases. Trimming removed 5 bases at V and 6 bases at J, with 16 bases between. The CDR3 consists of 14 residues. CDR1 is SNHLY and CDR2 is FYNNEI in the germline V gene. The CDR3 reads CASSSTAGWAEAFF. As DNA, the CDR3 is TGTGCCAGCAGTAGTACGGCAGGGTGGGCTGAAGCTTTCTTT.

In nucleotides, the CDR3 is TGTGCCAGCAGTGTGGGAGGGGTACGGCGAAGCACAGATACGCAGTATTTT. Protein product: CASSVGGVRRSTDTQYF. The genes are TRBV2 and TRBJ2-3, with 7 bases that match TRBD2. The length of the CDR3 is 17 residues. Germline assignment: CDR1 SNHLY and CDR2 FYNNEI. Losses at the gene ends were 4 bases for V and 0 bases for J; bases not matched to a gene: 10. The complete variable domain, with remaining parts taken from reference TRBV2 and TRBJ2-3, reads EPEVTQTPSHQVTQMGQEVILRCVPISNHLYFYWYRQILGQKVEFLVSFYNNEISEKSEIFDDQFSVERPDGSNFTLKIRSTKLEDSAMYFCASSVGGVRRSTDTQYFGPGTRLTVL.

The chain carries TRBV12-3 or TRBV12-4 and TRBJ1-3; D call uncertain. The V end was cut by 6 bases, the J end by 1 base, with 7 bases between. The CDR3 is 13 residues long. CDR3 coding DNA: TGTGCCAGCAGACCTAGGTCTGGAAACACCATATATTTT. Its translation is CASRPRSGNTIYF.

The rearrangement links TRBV5-1 to TRBJ2-1, with 8 positions matching TRBD2. The CDR3 length is 16 residues. Germline V gene lookup returns CDR1 SGHRS and CDR2 YFSETQ. The V and J ends lost 5 bases and 0 bases, in that order; junction bases with no gene match: 7. Written as DNA, the CDR3 is TGCGCCAGCAGTCATGGACTAGCCTTCTCCTACAATGAGCAGTTCTTC. Translation gives CASSHGLAFSYNEQFF.

The chain recombines TRBV6-1 with TRBJ1-4, with a tentative D call TRBD1 (5 bases). Trimming stripped 1 base from V and 7 bases from J, with 10 bases between. The CDR3 consists of 14 residues. The V gene's germline CDR1 is MNHNS and CDR2 SASEGT. The CDR3 DNA reads as TGTGCCAGCAGTGAAGGGGGCGTGGGTGAAAAACTGTTTTTT. Encoded protein: CASSEGGVGEKLFF.

The chain uses TRBV11-2 and TRBJ2-1; tentatively, D is TRBD1 (6 bases). Germline values: CDR1 SGHAT, CDR2 FQNNGV. The V gene lost 10 bases and the J gene lost 0 bases, with 22 bases spanning the gap. This CDR3 has 17 amino acids. CDR3: CATGETVDRSSYNEQFF. The CDR3 nucleotides are TGTGCCACAGGGGAGACGGTAGATCGAAGCTCCTACAATGAGCAGTTCTTC.

The V gene is TRBV7-3, the J gene TRBJ1-5, with 9 bases aligning to TRBD1. This CDR3 spans 16 amino acids. The germline V gene encodes CDR1 SGHTA and CDR2 FQGTGA. The V gene end was trimmed by 5 bases and the J gene end by 5 bases; junction bases not matched to a gene: 10. CDR3 protein: CASSEGQGVFHQPQHF. CDR3 DNA sequence: TGTGCCAGCAGCGAGGGACAGGGAGTTTTTCATCAGCCCCAGCATTTT.

V gene TRBV6-1 combines with J gene TRBJ1-5, with TRBD1 as a possible D gene (5 bases). This CDR3 region has 15 residues. Germline loops: CDR1 MNHNS, CDR2 SASEGT. Deletions cut 1 base from V and 6 bases from J, with 13 bases between. DNA of the CDR3: TGTGCCAGCAGTGAAGACGGGGGGAAGGGTCAGCCCCAGCATTTT. Protein product: CASSEDGGKGQPQHF.

The chain carries TRBV9 and TRBJ2-6; D is perhaps TRBD1 or TRBD2 (6 bases each). The germline V gene encodes CDR1 SGDLS and CDR2 YYNGEE. V was clipped by 0 bases and J by 1 base, with 11 bases between them. This CDR3 region has 17 residues. The CDR3 region has the DNA TGTGCCAGCAGCGTAGCACAGGGACTTTCTGGGGCCAACGTCCTGACTTTC. It codes for CASSVAQGLSGANVLTF.

V and J are TRBV7-2 and TRBJ2-3; D uncertain. V was cut by 6 bases and J by 3 bases, with 10 bases left in between. CDR1 and CDR2 (germline): SGHTA, FQGNSA. CDR3 size: 13 residues. The CDR3 DNA follows: TGTGCCAGCAGTCCACAACTGACAGATACGCAGTATTTT. This codes for CASSPQLTDTQYF.

This chain joins TRBV7-3 and TRBJ1-2, with no clear D. V lost 8 bases to trimming and J lost 4 bases, with 17 bases between them. The CDR3 runs to 14 residues. Germline V gives CDR1 SGHTA, CDR2 FQGTGA. CDR3 DNA: TGTGCCAGCTTCGGGCTCGCAGGAGGCTATGGCTACACCTTC. Translated: CASFGLAGGYGYTF.

The J gene is TRBJ2-1, the V gene TRBV18, with TRBD1 matching over 7 bases. Trimming took 3 bases from V and 6 from J; bases not matched to a gene: 8. The CDR3 runs 15 residues. Looked up from germline, CDR1 is KGHSH and CDR2 is LQKENI. The CDR3 reads CASSPMTGRVNEQFF. DNA for the CDR3: TGTGCCAGCTCACCGATGACAGGGAGAGTCAATGAGCAGTTCTTC.

The genes are TRBV7-9 and TRBJ2-3; D gene ambiguous. This CDR3 comprises 16 residues. The germline V gene has CDR1 SEHNR and CDR2 FQNEAQ (reference sequence). The V and J ends lost 2 bases and 2 bases respectively, with 14 bases between them. The CDR3 loop is CASSLRARVDTDTQYF. CDR3 coding DNA: TGTGCCAGCAGCTTAAGAGCCCGAGTAGACACAGATACGCAGTATTTT.

The gene calls are TRBV2 and TRBJ2-1, with D tentatively TRBD2 (6 bases). Germline values: CDR1 SNHLY, CDR2 FYNNEI. V lost 3 bases, J lost 6 bases, and 18 bases lay in between. The CDR3 runs to 16 residues. The CDR3 nucleotides read TGTGCCAGCAGTGAGACGACCGGGAGCGCTTTCAATGAGCAGTTCTTC. Its protein product is CASSETTGSAFNEQFF.

This chain connects TRBV28 to TRBJ2-1, with D possibly TRBD1 on 5 matching bases. With 11 bases removed from V and 4 bases from J, the gap between germline ends came to 9 bases. The CDR3 has 11 residues. Germline CDR1 and CDR2: MDHEN and SYDVKM. CDR3 nucleotide sequence: TGTGCCGTGTCAGGGTACAATGAGCAGTTCTTC. As protein: CAVSGYNEQFF.